Included here is one T cell receptor (beta chain) sequence, with context. No antigen is known for it. The data originate from a study of OX40 agonist ivuxolimab in advanced cancers. Study at large: Enrolled patients in dose escalation had cancers that were hepatocellular carcinoma, melanoma, renal cell or head and neck cancer. Study observations and caveats: In general, CD8+ T cells held more expanded clones than CD4+ did, on average.

Generated by immunoSEQ multiplex PCR, the TCRdb table keeps only in-frame clones and is missing some. The table has tens of thousands of clones, 94% seen once. The cohort excluded patients with autoimmune disease history or systemic immunosuppression. Deletions cut 6 bases from V and 10 bases from J, with 15 bases between. The CDR3 is made up of 12 amino acids. The germline V gene has CDR1 MNHEY and CDR2 SMNVEV (reference sequence). This clonotype was obtained from an adult with an advanced solid tumor such as melanoma, head and neck, liver or kidney cancer. The V call is TRBV27, the J call TRBJ1-2; possible D gene TRBD1, 6 bases. The specimen was CD4+ or CD8+ T cells sorted from blood, collected in a trial of the OX40 agonist ivuxolimab. The CDR3 region has the DNA TGTGCCAGCAGCCCGGAGGGGGGGGACTACACCTTC. Protein product: CASSPEGGDYTF.